The source of this TCR beta chain is a study of Ad26.COV2.S vaccination and SARS-CoV-2 variants. On the study more broadly: Once or twice, 56 days apart, Ad26.COV2.S was delivered intramuscularly.

As to treatment: roughly 20 received Ad26.COV2.S at low or high dose, single or two shots; about 5 received placebo; per-sample allocation not given. The samples were gathered on day 63 after the first injection of vaccine or placebo. An adult of 18-55 years in Boston served as donor. Vaccination used an Ad26 vector expressing Wuhan-strain SARS-CoV-2 spike. Some clones are missing from TCRdb's copy, which holds only in-frame ones; the method was immunoSEQ multiplex PCR. The sample yields about 440,000 clones, roughly 87% seen once. The CDR3 is 13 amino acids. The germline V gene has CDR1 LNHNV and CDR2 YYDKDF (reference sequence). The V end lost 3 bases, the J end lost 2 bases, and 8 bases lay between the germline ends.

The sequence derives from a person between 18 and 65 years old who received the Ad26.COV2.S COVID-19 vaccine or a placebo. The V and J genes are TRBV15 and TRBJ2-7; possible D gene TRBD1, 5 bases. Sequencing was performed on peripheral blood, taken in a trial of Ad26.COV2.S vaccine versus placebo. CDR3 nucleotides: TGTGCCACCAGCAGCGACAGAACCTACGAGCAGTACTTC. Its translation: CATSSDRTYEQYF.